The 6 T cell receptor beta chains below were found in one sample sequenced in a study of blood T cell repertoires in COVID-19. Libraries were prepared by immunoSEQ multiplex PCR; TCRdb keeps only in-frame clonotypes and omits some of them. Of some 130,000 clones detected, roughly 90% appear once; the ten largest clones hold approximately 2.3%. Sequences were obtained from peripheral blood. All receptors come from a man aged 65 to 79 with active COVID-19.

The chain recombines TRBV5-1 with TRBJ2-5, with D possibly being TRBD1 (6 bases). CDR1 is SGHRS and CDR2 is YFSETQ in the germline V gene. The CDR3 runs 13 residues. With 7 bases removed from V and 2 bases from J, the gap between germline ends came to 12 bases. The CDR3 loop reads CASRRTAQETQYF. CDR3 coding DNA: TGCGCCAGCCGTAGGACAGCTCAAGAGACCCAGTACTTC.

V is TRBV28 and J is TRBJ1-2; weak D call: TRBD1 (5 bases). Looked up from germline, CDR1 is MDHEN and CDR2 is SYDVKM. The CDR3 runs 15 residues. Trimming took off 3 bases at V and 1 base at J, with 12 bases between the two ends. The CDR3 bases are TGTGCCAGCAGTTTTCAGGGCGGCGGTAACTATGGCTACACCTTC. Residues: CASSFQGGGNYGYTF.

The V and J genes are TRBV21-1 and TRBJ2-7; the table's D gene call, TRBD1, was not cross checked with the DNA. TRBV21-1 is a listed pseudogene. The CDR3 spans 14 residues. The CDR3 spells CASRTTRQAYEQYF. The CDR3 DNA sequence: TGTGCCAGCAGGACCACCCGACAGGCCTACGAGCAGTACTTC.

The V call is TRBV21-1, the J call TRBJ1-2. TRBV21-1 is assigned pseudogene status. The CDR3 has 13 amino acids. CDR3 DNA sequence: TGTGCCAGCAGCAATAGGAGGAACTATGGCTACACCTTC. Translation: CASSNRRNYGYTF.

This sequence joins TRBV5-1 and TRBJ1-4, with D possibly TRBD1 on 5 matching bases. Germline assignment: CDR1 SGHRS and CDR2 YFSETQ. The CDR3 runs 15 residues. Trimming took off 2 bases at V and 0 bases at J, with 8 bases between the two ends. The CDR3 loop reads CASSFGASTNEKLFF. In nucleotides, the CDR3 is TGCGCCAGCAGCTTTGGGGCATCAACTAATGAAAAACTGTTTTTT.

The genes are TRBV7-2 and TRBJ2-4, with D possibly being TRBD1 (7 bases). The CDR3 consists of 17 residues. CDR1 and CDR2 from the germline V gene are SGHTA and FQGNSA. Trimming shortened V by 6 bases and J by 1 base, and 19 bases separated the two germline ends. The CDR3 is CASSSGGGRGAKNIQYF. The CDR3 DNA sequence: TGTGCCAGCAGTTCAGGGGGAGGCCGGGGGGCCAAAAACATTCAGTACTTC.